A single sample gave rise to the 5 T cell receptor beta chains below, sequenced in a study of T cells in Graves' hyperthyroidism and ophthalmopathy. Researchers took RNA transcripts and amplified the TCR beta CDR3 regions from them. The HTBI primer set served for first-round RT-PCR of the TCR CDR3. TCRdb re-derived calls from the multiplex PCR reads in MiXCR, one entry per CDR3 protein. In the table there are roughly 420,000 distinct CDR3 sequences, about a sixth of which are singletons. The sample taken for sequencing was blood. The source is a woman under 30 with Graves' hyperthyroidism.

This clonotype was counted many times. The chain uses TRBV20-1 and TRBJ2-1, with TRBD2 identical over 12 bases. V shed 3 bases and J 4 bases; nucleotides not matched to a gene: 4. This CDR3 has 15 amino acids. Germline lookup yields CDR1 DFQATT and CDR2 SNEGSKA (reference sequence). The CDR3 DNA is TGCAGTGCTAGCAAGGGACTAGCGGGTTACAATGAGCAGTTCTTC. Amino acid sequence: CSASKGLAGYNEQFF.

This clonotype was found many times. This sequence joins TRBV6-5 and TRBJ1-1; D possibly corresponds to TRBD1 (6 bases). The germline gives CDR1 MNHEY, CDR2 SVGAGI. V was cut by 1 base and J by 1 base, with 10 bases left in between. CDR3 length: 15 amino acids. Written as DNA, the CDR3 is TGTGCCAGCAGTTACTACGGGGGCGAGAACACTGAAGCTTTCTTT. Protein sequence: CASSYYGGENTEAFF.

This clonotype occurred many times. The V gene is TRBV29-1, the J gene TRBJ1-5; tentatively, D is TRBD1 (5 bases). Trimming took 5 bases from V and 5 from J, leaving 22 bases between them. The length of the CDR3 is 16 residues. Germline loops: CDR1 SQVTM, CDR2 ANQGSEA. CDR3 in amino acids: CSVMMGREKGDQPQHF. Here the CDR3 DNA reads TGCAGCGTTATGATGGGGAGAGAAAAAGGGGATCAGCCCCAGCATTTT.

The CDR3 loop is CAWSDTGGNTIYF. As DNA, the CDR3 is TGTGCCTGGAGTGATACAGGGGGAAACACCATATATTTT. The chain uses TRBV30 and TRBJ1-3; TRBD1 is a possible D gene (6 bases). Germline assignment: CDR1 GTSNPN and CDR2 SVGIG (reference sequence). This CDR3 contains 13 residues. The germline V and J ends were trimmed by 1 base and 4 bases, with 8 bases remaining between them.

The rearrangement uses TRBV28 and TRBJ2-7; weak D call: TRBD1 (5 bases). This CDR3 contains 15 residues. The germline V and J ends were trimmed by 10 bases and 3 bases, with 22 bases remaining between them. Looked up from germline, CDR1 is MDHEN and CDR2 is SYDVKM. The CDR3 reads CATSGPLGAGYEQYF. The DNA of the CDR3 is TGTGCCACCTCAGGGCCTTTGGGCGCAGGCTACGAGCAGTACTTC.